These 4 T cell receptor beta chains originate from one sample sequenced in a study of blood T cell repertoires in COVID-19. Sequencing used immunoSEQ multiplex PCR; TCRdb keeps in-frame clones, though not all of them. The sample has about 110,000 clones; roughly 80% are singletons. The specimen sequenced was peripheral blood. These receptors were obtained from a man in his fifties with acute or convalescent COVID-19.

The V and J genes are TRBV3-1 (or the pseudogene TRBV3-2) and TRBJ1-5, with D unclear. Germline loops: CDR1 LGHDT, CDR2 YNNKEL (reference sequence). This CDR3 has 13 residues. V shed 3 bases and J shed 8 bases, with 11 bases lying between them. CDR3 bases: TGTGCCAGCAGCCAGGGAGGGAACGAGCCCCAGCATTTT. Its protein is CASSQGGNEPQHF.

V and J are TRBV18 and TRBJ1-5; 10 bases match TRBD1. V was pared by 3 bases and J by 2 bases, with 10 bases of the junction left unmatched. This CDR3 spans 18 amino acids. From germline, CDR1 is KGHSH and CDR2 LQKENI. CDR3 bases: TGTGCCAGCTCACCCCTTGGGACAGGGGAGTTAGGCAATCAGCCCCAGCATTTT. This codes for CASSPLGTGELGNQPQHF.

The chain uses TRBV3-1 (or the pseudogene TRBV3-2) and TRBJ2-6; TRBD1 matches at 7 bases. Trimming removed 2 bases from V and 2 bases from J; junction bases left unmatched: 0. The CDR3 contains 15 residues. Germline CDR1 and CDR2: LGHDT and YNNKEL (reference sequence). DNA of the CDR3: TGTGCCAGCAGCCAAACAGGGGCTGGGGCCAACGTCCTGACTTTC. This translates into CASSQTGAGANVLTF.

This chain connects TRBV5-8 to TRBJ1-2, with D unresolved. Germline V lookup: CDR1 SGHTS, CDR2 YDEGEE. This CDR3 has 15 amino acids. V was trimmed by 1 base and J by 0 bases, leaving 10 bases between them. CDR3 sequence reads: CASSLIGRTNYGYTF. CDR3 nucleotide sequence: TGTGCCAGCAGCTTGATCGGCAGGACTAACTATGGCTACACCTTC. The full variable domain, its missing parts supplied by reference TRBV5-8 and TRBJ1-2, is EAGVTQSPTHLIKTRGQQATLRCSPISGHTSVYWYQQALGLGLQFLLWYDEGEERNRGNFPPRFSGRQFPNYSSELNVNALELEDSALYLCASSLIGRTNYGYTFGSGTRLTVV.